This T cell receptor beta chain was captured by sequencing in a study of cytomegalovirus exposure and HLA in healthy donors (dated by TCRdb to about 2017). For context, the study as a whole: In an earlier analysis of roughly 590 of the donors, around 300 Gb of sequence data and some 120 million unique TCR beta sequences from about 179 million T cells were reported. Roughly 300 gigabases of sequencing data and roughly 80 million unique TCR sequences made up an early release that covered over 550 HLA-typed donors. The genetic ancestry cluster associated with self-reported Caucasian donors included 80% to 90% of the roughly 400 genotyped donors. The study was designed to test whether signatures of past pathogen exposure could be identified by cataloging public T cell receptors. The study used immunosequencing to profile the T cell repertoires of 670 or so subjects and linked those repertoires to cytomegalovirus serostatus. Along with the roughly 670-subject first cohort, a separate validation cohort of more than 90 different subjects was used. The study combined high-throughput TCR immunosequencing, statistical association of individual TCRs with disease status, and machine learning to predict cytomegalovirus infection status. A later analysis re-examined previously published TCR beta repertoires from 600 to 700 donors and added high-resolution HLA genotyping to investigate patterns of TCR occurrence. In the later analysis, no new phenotypic data were used to find candidate immune exposures; instead, reliance was placed on TCR beta sequences and their occurrence across donors. An earlier analysis of around 580 of the donors used high-throughput TCR beta sequencing to judge whether each TCR beta V gene segment behaved as functional or pseudogenic. Donor age, sex, ethnicity and CMV serostatus were collected together with the repertoire data. Genome-wide SNP genotypes for about 65% of the roughly 700 donors were used in a later genetic analysis, which treated that subset as a discovery cohort. All discovery cohort repertoires had been generated on a single sequencing platform. Both class I and class II loci were covered by HLA typing, at four-digit resolution. Typing coverage differed by locus: A, B, C, DRB1 and DQB1 were typed in roughly 620-630 donors, DQA1 in 522, DPA1 in approximately 610, and DPB1 in around 440. Four to six DR-DQ haplotypes were handled as single units for association and clustering, since linkage in the cohort was strong. On average, around 240,000 unique TCR beta nucleotide sequences were sequenced per donor among 300 to 500 genotyped donors of the cohort, with roughly 18% of those sequences being non-productive.

To prepare the library, the immunoSEQ multiplex PCR assay was applied. A mixture of 60 forward primers for TCR Vbeta segments and 13 reverse primers for TCR Jbeta segments was used in the multiplex PCR. The CDR3 region of rearranged TCR beta genes was amplified from genomic DNA by a multiplex PCR assay. The Illumina HiSeq System was used to sequence the amplified TCR beta libraries as 87-base-pair reads. The original methods were these. Across the roughly 640 repertoires, a later analysis counted some 81 million unique TCR beta chains, 8.5 million to 12 million of which were shared by at least two donors. A nearest-neighbor algorithm error-corrected the raw reads and collapsed the reads into unique sequences, merging closely related sequences to remove PCR and sequencing errors. Alignment of CDR3 sequences to IMGT reference sequences was used to assign V, D and J gene segments. For a sequence to be retained, at least a six-nucleotide match to both a V gene segment and a J gene segment was required. Rearrangements were called productive when the CDR3 lacked stop codons and stayed in frame with V and J; all others were non-productive. Following IMGT convention, CDR3 was defined as the stretch from the second conserved V-encoded cysteine to the conserved J-encoded phenylalanine. In an earlier analysis of 550 to 650 of the donors, sequences lacking an unambiguous match to a single V gene segment were excluded. In an earlier analysis of some 590 of the donors, a V segment was called functional when productive rearrangements were above 56.7%, and segregating when the standard deviation between donors exceeded 5%. To diagnose cytomegalovirus status from the catalog of TCR beta chain sequences, a statistical classification framework was built. In a later analysis, V and J genes were assigned by comparing TCR nucleotide sequences against IMGT/GENE-DB human TR gene sequences. The TCRdist pipeline was used in a later analysis to assign CDR3 sequences and most-parsimonious VDJ recombination scenarios. In a later analysis, every TCR beta chain was defined by the combination of its CDR3 amino acid sequence and its V-gene family, and reads without a unique V-gene family were dropped. To address suspected cross-contamination and a sequencing artifact, a later analysis removed over 500 highly shared, low-generation-probability nucleotide sequences. A later analysis calculated a clonal expansion index for each public chain from normalized within-repertoire ranks of inferred template counts. Generation probabilities in a later analysis came from a VDJ recombination model fitted to out-of-frame rearrangements, and those results were checked against IGoR. Hypergeometric tests were used in a later analysis to score TCR-TCR, TCR-HLA and TCR-CMV co-occurrence, with a repertoire-size bias correction applied to the TCR pairs. To estimate false discovery rates, a later analysis permuted the HLA or CMV assignments 20 times. In a later analysis, co-occurring TCRs were grouped using DBSCAN, and TCRdist sequence similarity was added for clustering within HLA-allele-positive subsets. For co-occurrence clustering, repertoires with fewer than 30,000 or more than 120,000 public chains were excluded, along with about five repertoires with anomalous nucleotide sharing. TCRdb retrieved this table from immuneACCESS and kept in-frame rearrangements only. Not all clones are present; in checked studies, unresolved V genes account for under half, and no reason is known for the remainder. Clonal size and the V and J genes are those of that table, whereas D and trimming came from the DNA. Recorded for this sample are 180,000 or so clones; 75% to 80% of them occurred a single time. Around 15% of the sample goes to the ten largest clones.

Details on this clone: Which antigen it targets is not known. Base qualities were left out, and no much larger clone turns up one base away.

The germline V gene encodes CDR1 GTSNPN and CDR2 SVGIG (reference sequence). For this chain, trimming is 5 bases at the V end and 4 bases at the J end, and the number of junction bases without a gene match is 8. There are 14 amino acids in the CDR3, from cysteine to phenylalanine inclusive. Of the read, only the CDR3 DNA is kept; its 42 bases are in frame from base 1. In total, just over 650 healthy bone marrow donors made up the cohort. All cohort members were sampled while nominally healthy, although unrecorded immune exposures were likely present. The donor was CMV seropositive and belonged to the group of about 290 seropositive cohort members. A peripheral blood sample was provided by each donor, and peripheral blood mononuclear cells were used for TCR beta sequencing. Genomic DNA extraction from the blood cell samples was performed with the Qiagen DNeasy Blood Extraction Kit. Broader findings and caveats from the paper: According to a later genetic analysis, donors in an Asian-associated ancestry cluster had fewer N-insertions in productive TCRs than the approximately 610-donor mean. Specific HLA alleles were associated with 16,951 TCR beta sequences at a false discovery rate of 0.05 in a later analysis. Fewer than 20 rarely observed V segments, including chromosome 9 orphons, were excluded from the earlier analysis of just under 600 of the donors because counts were too low. In a later analysis, several top co-occurrence clusters were reported to appear linked to parvovirus B19, influenza, CMV and Epstein-Barr virus. Some IMGT-functional V segments, including TRBV6-2 and TRBV6-3, could not be told apart with the 87-base-pair reads, so those segments were excluded. Most TCR sequences were seen in very few donors, while some public TCRs were found in many individuals. Sequencing depth was assumed to be roughly uniform across donors in the presence/absence analyses, though that assumption may not hold. Most CMV-associated TCR beta chains appeared to be HLA-restricted in a later analysis, and the HLA associations seemed to be driven largely by CMV exposure. Three of the identified cytomegalovirus-associated TCR beta chains were confirmed in vitro to be specific for cytomegalovirus antigens. Broadly in line with IMGT annotations, most TCR beta V segments showed up in productive rearrangements about 87% or about 30% of the time in an earlier analysis of some 590 of the donors. In both the original and validation cohorts, the classifier was reported to diagnose cytomegalovirus status with high specificity and sensitivity. In the study, around 160 TCR beta chains were listed as associated with cytomegalovirus. The authors suggested that the approach could potentially be generalized to other disease states and immunological phenotypes. In a later analysis, HLA-associated TCR beta chains were found to be more clonally expanded and to have lower generation probabilities than equally common non-associated chains. According to a later analysis, TCR association rates differed among HLA loci, with DRB1 alleles showing the most associated TCRs and HLA-C alleles showing the fewest. A further reported finding was that TCR beta sequences accurately predicted the HLA-A and HLA-B alleles for most subjects in the first cohort. This cohort had only TCR beta chains sequenced, and the lack of alpha or paired-chain data limited which features could be detected. When HLA alleles, especially DR and DQ, strongly co-occurred, TCR associations were difficult to assign to individual alleles. In a later genetic analysis, a missense DCLRE1C variant was associated with V-gene and J-gene trimming of TCR beta chains, and the association was replicated in an independent cohort. The only immune exposure information available for the cohort was CMV serostatus. Correlated functional status among segregating V segments might reflect linkage disequilibrium, but an unknown experimental factor could not be ruled out. A cluster of highly shared sequence variants was judged likely to be a technical artifact of the sequencing pipeline. Because HLA typing was unavailable for some donors at each locus, only the typed subset was used in association tests.

Recombination linked TRBV30 to TRBJ2-7, with TRBD1 identical over 10 junction bases. The sequence came from a man aged 50-60 years in good health and CMV-seropositive. The sample taken for sequencing was PBMCs. The base sequence is TGTGCCTGGCGAATTGACAGGGGGCTTTACGAGCAGTACTTC. This encodes CAWRIDRGLYEQYF.